The next 30 T cell receptor beta chains were all read from a single sample in a study of control samples from healthy donors and cancer patients (dated by TCRdb to 2020 to 2021). Libraries came from the immunoSEQ multiplex PCR assay. TCRdb mirrors the immuneACCESS table, restricted to in-frame sequences. Some clones are absent from its copies; in checked studies, under half trace to an unresolved V gene, and the reason for the others is unknown. The sample profile shows approximately 100,000 clones; over 85% of them were found once. The top ten clonotypes cover around 2.8% of the sample. The sequenced material came from blood. Receptors were obtained from a human donor in good health. The donor label of this sample is uncertain.

The genes are TRBV6-5 and TRBJ1-1; 8 bases match TRBD1. The CDR3 covers 12 residues. V lost 5 bases to trimming and J lost 10 bases; unmatched junction nucleotides: 6. Germline CDR1 is MNHEY and CDR2 is SVGAGI. The CDR3 DNA follows: TGTGCCAGCAGTCACGACAGGGGCGTAGCTTTCTTT. Translated: CASSHDRGVAFF.

This chain joins TRBV5-6 and TRBJ2-5; 12 bases are a match to TRBD1. Germline values: CDR1 SGHDT, CDR2 YYEEEE. The CDR3 has 16 residues. The V segment lost 4 bases and the J segment 3 bases; nucleotides outside the gene matches: 7. The DNA of the CDR3 is TGTGCCAGCAGCGGGGGGACAGGGGGCCGAAAAGAGACCCAGTACTTC. Its protein is CASSGGTGGRKETQYF.

The V and J genes are TRBV30 and TRBJ2-7, with TRBD1 matching over 7 bases. CDR3 length: 10 residues. Losses at the gene ends were 7 bases for V and 4 bases for J; bases not matched to a gene: 1. In germline, CDR1 is GTSNPN, CDR2 SVGIG (reference sequence). The DNA of the CDR3 is TGTGCCTCGACAGGGTACGAGCAGTACTTC. This sequence encodes CASTGYEQYF.

V gene TRBV29-1 combines with J gene TRBJ1-3; TRBD1 aligns across 7 bases. The CDR3 runs 13 residues. V trimming: 7 bases; J trimming: 2 bases; junction bases outside the gene matches: 5. Germline V gene data show CDR1 as SQVTM and CDR2 as ANQGSEA. The CDR3 DNA sequence: TGCAGCGGCCGAGGGACAGCTGGAAACACCATATATTTT. It translates to CSGRGTAGNTIYF.

This CDR3 is CASRHLEGNTGELFF. CDR3 coding DNA: TGCGCCAGCAGGCACCTCGAGGGGAACACCGGGGAGCTGTTTTTT. This chain connects TRBV5-1 to TRBJ2-2; possible D gene TRBD2, 5 bases. The CDR3 extends over 15 amino acids. Germline CDR1 SGHRS, CDR2 YFSETQ. V was shortened by 5 bases and J by 1 base, with 12 bases between the two germline ends. Filled out from reference TRBV5-1 and TRBJ2-2, the complete variable domain reads KAGVTQTPRYLIKTRGQQVTLSCSPISGHRSVSWYQQTPGQGLQFLFEYFSETQRNKGNFPGRFSGRQFSNSRSEMNVSTLELGDSALYLCASRHLEGNTGELFFGEGSRLTVL.

The rearrangement joins TRBV5-1 to TRBJ1-4; no clear D. This CDR3 is 13 amino acids long. With 0 bases removed from V and 8 bases from J, the gap between germline ends came to 8 bases. The V gene's germline CDR1 is SGHRS and CDR2 YFSETQ. The CDR3 DNA is TGCGCCAGCAGCTTGGTCGTCGGGGAAAAACTGTTTTTT. Translated: CASSLVVGEKLFF.

The chain joins TRBV19 to TRBJ2-3, with 11 nucleotides matching TRBD1. The V gene end was trimmed by 10 bases and the J gene end by 3 bases; junction bases not matched to a gene: 6. Germline CDR1 reads LNHDA; CDR2 reads SQIVND (reference sequence). This CDR3 is built from 14 residues. CDR3 residues: CATVDRGLTDTQYF. DNA for the CDR3: TGTGCCACGGTGGACAGGGGGCTAACAGATACGCAGTATTTT. Complete variable domain (other parts from reference TRBV19 and TRBJ2-3): DGGITQSPKYLFRKEGQNVTLSCEQNLNHDAMYWYRQDPGQGLRLIYYSQIVNDFQKGDIAEGYSVSREKKESFPLTVTSAQKNPTAFYLCATVDRGLTDTQYFGPGTRLTVL.

The chain has TRBV2 and TRBJ1-3; D is unresolved. Germline V gives CDR1 SNHLY, CDR2 FYNNEI. V was shortened by 2 bases and J by 4 bases, with 3 bases between the two germline ends. The CDR3 covers 12 residues. The DNA of the CDR3 is TGTGCCAGCAGTGAACAGGGAAACACCATATATTTT. Translation gives CASSEQGNTIYF.

This clone was seen once. This chain connects TRBV7-6 to TRBJ1-1; TRBD1 aligns across 9 bases. Looked up from germline, CDR1 is SGHVS and CDR2 is FNYEAQ. The CDR3 has 13 amino acids. V trimming: 8 bases; J trimming: 4 bases; junction bases outside the gene matches: 5. The CDR3 nucleotides are TGTGCCAGCGCAAAGGGACAGGGCACTGAAGCTTTCTTT. It yields the protein CASAKGQGTEAFF.

This clone was detected only once. The chain combines TRBV19 with TRBJ1-2, with D perhaps TRBD1 (5 bases). Deletions cut 6 bases from V and 2 bases from J, with 13 bases between. CDR1 LNHDA and CDR2 SQIVND come from the germline V gene (reference sequence). CDR3 length: 14 amino acids. The CDR3 spells CASRAQGTNYGYTF. The CDR3, as DNA: TGTGCCAGTAGAGCGCAGGGTACGAACTATGGCTACACCTTC.

The V call is TRBV7-2, the J call TRBJ2-3; 16 bases are a match to TRBD2. Per the germline V gene, CDR1 is SGHTA and CDR2 is FQGNSA. The CDR3 covers 16 residues. The junction had 3 bases not matched to a gene; V was cut back by 5 bases and J by 4 bases. CDR3 nucleotide sequence: TGTGCCAGCAGCAAGGGACTAGCGGGGGGGTCAGATACGCAGTATTTT. As protein: CASSKGLAGGSDTQYF.

The chain employs TRBV7-8 and TRBJ1-6; D ambiguous. Germline CDR1 is SGHVS and CDR2 is FQNEAQ. Trimming shortened V by 2 bases and J by 0 bases, and 17 bases separated the two germline ends. The CDR3 consists of 19 residues. The CDR3 DNA is TGTGCCAGCAGCTTAATGGCAGCAAGTAGGAGCTCCTATAATTCACCCCTCCACTTT. Translation gives CASSLMAASRSSYNSPLHF.

This clone was seen a single time. The J gene is TRBJ1-5, the V gene TRBV5-1; weak D call: TRBD1 (5 bases). The germline V gene has CDR1 SGHRS and CDR2 YFSETQ. V lost 5 bases, J lost 3 bases, and 15 bases lay in between. This CDR3 contains 15 residues. CDR3 residues: CASSEQAGDNQPQHF. CDR3 in DNA: TGCGCCAGCAGTGAACAGGCTGGAGACAATCAGCCCCAGCATTTT.

The chain has TRBV7-7 and TRBJ2-5; no clear D. The ends were cut back, 3 bases at V and 1 base at J, with 6 bases in the middle. The CDR3 runs to 13 residues. Germline lookup yields CDR1 SSHAT and CDR2 FNYEAQ (reference sequence). The CDR3 DNA reads as TGTGCCAGCAGCTTCGCCAGCCAAGAGACCCAGTACTTC. Translating it yields CASSFASQETQYF.

The chain recombines TRBV10-1 with TRBJ2-1, with TRBD2 identical over 11 bases. The CDR3 runs 15 residues. Per the germline V gene, CDR1 is WNHNN and CDR2 is SYGVQD (reference sequence). After removal of 2 bases from V and 4 bases from J, the junction contained 1 base not matched to a gene. CDR3 loop: CASSEGTSGYNEQFF. The CDR3 DNA reads as TGCGCCAGCAGTGAGGGGACTAGCGGATACAATGAGCAGTTCTTC.

This chain joins TRBV7-9 and TRBJ1-3; TRBD1 matches at 7 bases. This CDR3 is built from 14 residues. Per germline, CDR1 SEHNR and CDR2 FQNEAQ (reference sequence). After removal of 5 bases from V and 3 bases from J, the junction contained 4 bases not matched to a gene. CDR3 DNA sequence: TGTGCCAGCAGCCTGGACAGGCTTGGAAACACCATATATTTT. This gives the protein CASSLDRLGNTIYF.

This chain joins TRBV12-3 or TRBV12-4 and TRBJ1-1; 7 bases are a match to TRBD1. This CDR3 contains 12 residues. Germline trimming cut 5 bases from V and 10 bases from J; bases unmatched to any gene: 7. The CDR3 region has the DNA TGTGCCAGCAGTCGACAGGGTGCGTTAGCTTTCTTT. It translates to CASSRQGALAFF.

The CDR3 region is CAISEIEETQYF. DNA of the CDR3: TGTGCCATCAGTGAGATAGAAGAGACCCAGTACTTC. The chain uses TRBV10-3 and TRBJ2-5; D unclear. The CDR3 extends over 12 amino acids. The germline V and J ends were trimmed by 2 bases and 3 bases, with 4 bases remaining between them. From germline, CDR1 is ENHRY and CDR2 SYGVKD.

The chain is built from TRBV4-3 and TRBJ2-6, with D unclear. V shed 1 base and J shed 1 base, with 8 bases lying between them. Germline assignment: CDR1 LGHNA and CDR2 YSLEER. The CDR3 runs 16 residues. The CDR3 sequence is CASSQVGDSGANVLTF. The CDR3 DNA sequence: TGCGCCAGCAGCCAAGTAGGTGATTCTGGGGCCAACGTCCTGACTTTC.

The chain couples TRBV4-3 to TRBJ2-2; weak D call: TRBD1 (5 bases). Germline lookup yields CDR1 LGHNA and CDR2 YSLEER. Trimming took off 0 bases at V and 4 bases at J, with 6 bases between the two ends. This CDR3 spans 14 amino acids. The CDR3: CASSQDRATGELFF. In nucleotides, the CDR3 is TGCGCCAGCAGCCAAGACAGGGCCACCGGGGAGCTGTTTTTT.

The V gene is TRBV9, the J gene TRBJ2-5, with TRBD1 matching 7 bases. This CDR3 is 14 amino acids long. Germline loops: CDR1 SGDLS, CDR2 YYNGEE. Germline trimming cut 0 bases from V and 2 bases from J; bases unmatched to any gene: 1. The CDR3 region has the DNA TGTGCCAGCAGCGTAGGGGGACAGCAAGAGACCCAGTACTTC. It yields the protein CASSVGGQQETQYF.

The rearrangement links TRBV7-8 to TRBJ1-6; D gene ambiguous. The germline CDR1 and CDR2 sequences are SGHVS and FQNEAQ. Deletions cut 5 bases from V and 9 bases from J, with 11 bases between. The CDR3 is made up of 13 amino acids. The DNA for the CDR3 is TGTGCCAGCAGCCTAACTTGGGGTTCACCCCTCCACTTT. This translates into CASSLTWGSPLHF.

This clone was detected only once. The V call is TRBV24-1, the J call TRBJ2-2; TRBD1 agrees at 7 bases. Germline CDR1 KGHDR, CDR2 SFDVKD. Trimming removed 10 bases from V and 0 bases from J; junction bases left unmatched: 4. This CDR3 spans 14 amino acids. The CDR3 sequence: CATKGQTNTGELFF. The CDR3 region has the DNA TGTGCCACGAAGGGACAGACGAACACCGGGGAGCTGTTTTTT.

This rearrangement joins TRBV11-2 to TRBJ1-6, with TRBD1 matching 7 bases. Germline CDR1 is SGHAT and CDR2 is FQNNGV. With V trimmed by 0 bases and J by 10 bases, 9 bases remained unmatched. CDR3 length: 16 amino acids. The CDR3 nucleotides are TGTGCCAGCAGCTTAGATCGGGGACAGACTCAATCACCCCTCCACTTT. Amino acids: CASSLDRGQTQSPLHF.

The genes are TRBV5-1 and TRBJ2-2, with 10 bases that match TRBD1. This CDR3 is built from 16 residues. Germline trimming cut 4 bases from V and 8 bases from J; bases unmatched to any gene: 11. Germline V gene sequence: CDR1 SGHRS, CDR2 YFSETQ. The CDR3 nucleotides read TGCGCCAGCAGCCGCCCGGGACAGGGGCCGGCGGGGGAGCTGTTTTTT. As protein: CASSRPGQGPAGELFF.

V and J are TRBV12-5 and TRBJ1-6; D may be TRBD1 (6 bases). Germline lookup yields CDR1 LGHNT and CDR2 FRNRAP. The CDR3 runs 14 residues. Trimming took 6 bases from V and 9 from J, leaving 15 bases between them. CDR3 residues: CASGPDRSSSPLHF. CDR3 sequence (DNA): TGTGCTAGTGGCCCCGACAGGTCGAGTTCACCCCTCCACTTT.

The chain is built from TRBV10-3 and TRBJ1-3, with D unclear. Germline assignment: CDR1 ENHRY and CDR2 SYGVKD. This CDR3 is built from 15 residues. Trimming pared 4 bases from V and 2 bases from J, leaving 12 bases between. CDR3 DNA: TGTGCCATCAGTGGGCAATACGGTACTGGAAACACCATATATTTT. This translates into CAISGQYGTGNTIYF.

The count of this clone is one. The rearrangement uses TRBV7-2 and TRBJ1-2; D call uncertain. V gave up 1 base and J gave up 3 bases, with 9 bases separating them. Germline loops: CDR1 SGHTA, CDR2 FQGNSA. The CDR3 spans 14 residues. The chain's CDR3 is CASSLVQRDYGYTF. For the CDR3, the DNA is TGTGCCAGCAGCTTAGTACAAAGAGACTATGGCTACACCTTC. The variable domain in full, completed from reference TRBV7-2 and TRBJ1-2, reads GAGVSQSPSNKVTEKGKDVELRCDPISGHTALYWYRQSLGQGLEFLIYFQGNSAPDKSGLPSDRFSAERTGGSVSTLTIQRTQQEDSAVYLCASSLVQRDYGYTFGSGTRLTVV.

This rearrangement joins TRBV19 to TRBJ2-7, with a possible D match to TRBD1 (6 bases). This CDR3 region has 15 residues. Germline loops: CDR1 LNHDA, CDR2 SQIVND (reference sequence). Trimming cost V 3 bases and J 0 bases, with 12 bases left between them. The CDR3 nucleotides are TGTGCCAGTAGTATGGGGGCGCCCAGCTCCTACGAGCAGTACTTC. Its translation: CASSMGAPSSYEQYF.

V is TRBV30 and J is TRBJ1-2, with D possibly TRBD1 on 5 matching bases. The germline V and J ends were trimmed by 8 bases and 3 bases, with 22 bases remaining between them. CDR3 length: 15 amino acids. Germline CDR1 GTSNPN, CDR2 SVGIG (reference sequence). CDR3 nucleotides: TGTGCCCTCATAGCCGGGACGGGCTGGTACTATGGCTACACCTTC. This sequence encodes CALIAGTGWYYGYTF.